This T cell receptor (beta chain) is from a study of blood T cell repertoires in COVID-19. Original handling: Reference gene primer amplification gave estimated nucleated cell counts. The assay was immunoSEQ multiplex PCR, and TCRdb's table has in-frame clones only and misses some. V and J calls and clone size are as listed in that table; D and trimming were resolved from the DNA. The table includes some 60,000 clones, roughly 88% detected once. Sequencing was carried out using peripheral blood. The clonotype comes from a human donor in a cohort sampled during active COVID-19.

CDR3 bases: TGTGCCAGCAGCTCGCCTAGCGGGAGCACCGCCACAGATACGCAGTATTTT. Translation: CASSSPSGSTATDTQYF. The chain combines TRBV5-4 with TRBJ2-3, with TRBD2 matching 10 bases. Per germline, CDR1 SGHNT and CDR2 YYREEE (reference sequence). J was trimmed by 2 bases and V by 3 bases; bases with no gene match: 9. This CDR3 has 17 amino acids.